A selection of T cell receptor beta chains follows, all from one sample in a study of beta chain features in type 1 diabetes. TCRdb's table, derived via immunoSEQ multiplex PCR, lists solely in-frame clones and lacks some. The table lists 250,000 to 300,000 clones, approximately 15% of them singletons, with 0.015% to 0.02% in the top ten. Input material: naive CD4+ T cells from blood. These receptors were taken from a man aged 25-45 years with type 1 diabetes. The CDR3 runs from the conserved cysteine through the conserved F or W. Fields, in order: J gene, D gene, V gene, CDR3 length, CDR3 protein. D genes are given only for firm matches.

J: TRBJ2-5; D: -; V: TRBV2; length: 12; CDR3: CASSEYQETQYF
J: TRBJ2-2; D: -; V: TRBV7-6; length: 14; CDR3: CASSPVPSTGELFF
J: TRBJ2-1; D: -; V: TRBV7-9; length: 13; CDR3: CASSLLTAGGLFF
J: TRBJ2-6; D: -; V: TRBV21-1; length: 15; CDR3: CASSFSGSGANVLTF
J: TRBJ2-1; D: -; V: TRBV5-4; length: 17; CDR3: CASSLASQRLNYNEQFF
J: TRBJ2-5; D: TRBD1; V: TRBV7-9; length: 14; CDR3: CASSLSYRGETQYF
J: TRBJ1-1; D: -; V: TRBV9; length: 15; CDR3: CASSGGYSRDTEAFF
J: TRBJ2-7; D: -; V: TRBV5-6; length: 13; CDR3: CASSLRRFYEQYF
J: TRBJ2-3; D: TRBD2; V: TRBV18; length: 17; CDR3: CASSPPLASGYTDTQYF
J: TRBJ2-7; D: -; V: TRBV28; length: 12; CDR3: CASSSDSAEQYF
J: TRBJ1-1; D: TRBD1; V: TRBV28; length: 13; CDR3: CASSDRANTEAFF
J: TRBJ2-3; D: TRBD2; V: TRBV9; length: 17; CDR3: CASSPVSSGASTDTQYF
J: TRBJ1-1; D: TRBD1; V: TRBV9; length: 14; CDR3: CASSAGQGHTEAFF
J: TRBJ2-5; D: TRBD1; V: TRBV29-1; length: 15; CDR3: CSVAVYSGGGETQYF
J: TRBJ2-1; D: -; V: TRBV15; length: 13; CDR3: CATSRDNSNEQFF
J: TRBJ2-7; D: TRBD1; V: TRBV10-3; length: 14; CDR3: CAIRTEDRVHEQYF
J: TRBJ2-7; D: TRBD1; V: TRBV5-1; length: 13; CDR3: CASSRTGYNEQYF
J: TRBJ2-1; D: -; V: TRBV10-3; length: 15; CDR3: CAISGGSSSYNEQFF
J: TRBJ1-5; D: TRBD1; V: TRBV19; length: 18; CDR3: CASSSPGDRGHGNQPQHF
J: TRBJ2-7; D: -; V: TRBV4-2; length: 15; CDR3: CASSWRLVGNYEQYF
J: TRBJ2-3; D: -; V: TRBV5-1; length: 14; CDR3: CASSLEELADTQYF
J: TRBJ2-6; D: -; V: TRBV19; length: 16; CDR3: CASKKNPGSGANVLTF
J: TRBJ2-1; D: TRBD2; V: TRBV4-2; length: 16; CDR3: CASSQEASGVYNEQFF
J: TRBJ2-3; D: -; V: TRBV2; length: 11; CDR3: CATQIADTQYF
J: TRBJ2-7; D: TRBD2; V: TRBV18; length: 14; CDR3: CASSRLAGSYEQYF
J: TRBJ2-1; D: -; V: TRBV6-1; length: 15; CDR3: CASSSGSPSYNEQFF
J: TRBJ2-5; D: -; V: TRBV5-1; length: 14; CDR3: CASSFGQSQETQYF
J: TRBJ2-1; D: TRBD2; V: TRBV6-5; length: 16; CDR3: CASSYTPSGSHNEQFF
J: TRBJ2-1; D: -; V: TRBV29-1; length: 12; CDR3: CSASTGYNEQFF
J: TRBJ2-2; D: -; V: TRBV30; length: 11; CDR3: CAWSTAGELFF
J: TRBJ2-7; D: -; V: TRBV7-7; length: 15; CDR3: CASRGCSGTDYEQYF
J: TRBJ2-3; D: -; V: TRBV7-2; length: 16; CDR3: CASSSYARVRADTQYF
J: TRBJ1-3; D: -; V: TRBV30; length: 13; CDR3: CAWTGGVGNTIYF
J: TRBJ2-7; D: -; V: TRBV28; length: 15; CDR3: CASNPRGRGRVGQYF
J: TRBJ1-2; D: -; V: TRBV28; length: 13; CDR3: CASSSPGPYGYTF
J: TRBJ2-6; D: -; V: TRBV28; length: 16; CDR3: CASTPGAWPGANVLTF
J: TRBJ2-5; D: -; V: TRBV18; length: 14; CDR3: CASYPPGNQETQYF
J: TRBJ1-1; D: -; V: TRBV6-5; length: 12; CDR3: CASRTGLTEAFF
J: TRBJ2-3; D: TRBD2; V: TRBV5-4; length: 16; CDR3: CASSLGTSGSTDTQYF
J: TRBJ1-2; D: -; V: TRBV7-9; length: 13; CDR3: CASSLATDYGYTF
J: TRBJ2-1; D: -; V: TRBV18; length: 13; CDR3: CASSPPGSNEQFF
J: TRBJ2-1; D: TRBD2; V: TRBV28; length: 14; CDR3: CASSLGGSVSEQFF
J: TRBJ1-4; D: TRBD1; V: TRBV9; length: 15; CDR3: CASSKSGGSGEKLFF
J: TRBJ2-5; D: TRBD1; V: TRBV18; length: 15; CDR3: CASSPYRGDQETQYF
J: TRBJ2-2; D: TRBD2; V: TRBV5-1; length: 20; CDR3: CASSLETAGLATTNTGELFF
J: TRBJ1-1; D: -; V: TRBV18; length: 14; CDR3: CASSHSRGNTEAFF
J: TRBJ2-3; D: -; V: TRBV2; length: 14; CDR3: CASSEQGSTDTQYF